The next 12 T cell receptor beta chains were all read from a single sample in a study of PD-1 blockade in classical Hodgkin lymphoma. Some clones are missing from TCRdb's copy, which holds only in-frame ones; the method was immunoSEQ multiplex PCR. The table includes around 25,000 clones, about four fifths detected once. Each patient experienced a relapse that followed autologous stem cell transplantation, and brentuximab vedotin exposure varied. The sample was peripheral blood mononuclear cells (PBMCs), taken before the second cycle of nivolumab. These receptors were collected from a human donor with classical Hodgkin lymphoma.

The chain uses TRBV10-3 and TRBJ2-2; TRBD1 aligns across 12 bases. Germline CDR1 reads ENHRY; CDR2 reads SYGVKD. The CDR3 extends over 15 amino acids. V was clipped by 7 bases and J by 7 bases; unmatched bases: 7. In nucleotides, the CDR3 is TGTGCCATCAACTCGGGACAGGGGGCCGTCGGGGAGCTGTTTTTT. This codes for CAINSGQGAVGELFF.

The gene calls are TRBV12-5 and TRBJ1-4, with 7 positions matching TRBD1. V lost 6 bases, J lost 5 bases, and 6 bases stayed unmatched. This CDR3 has 14 residues. CDR1 LGHNT and CDR2 FRNRAP come from the germline V gene. CDR3 sequence: CASGTGQSNEKLFF. CDR3 nucleotide sequence: TGTGCTAGTGGGACGGGACAGTCGAATGAAAAACTGTTTTTT.

The V call is TRBV5-6, the J call TRBJ2-3; D uncertain. This CDR3 contains 15 residues. V gave up 0 bases and J gave up 2 bases, with 10 bases separating them. CDR1 is SGHDT, CDR2 YYEEEE, per germline. CDR3 nucleotide sequence: TGTGCCAGCAGCTTGGCGTTGGTAATCACAGATACGCAGTATTTT. Its translation: CASSLALVITDTQYF.

This clone turned up a few times. This chain joins TRBV7-2 and TRBJ2-1, with D possibly being TRBD1 or TRBD2 (5 bases each). The CDR3 contains 18 residues. From germline, CDR1 is SGHTA and CDR2 FQGNSA. V lost 6 bases to trimming and J lost 0 bases, with 21 bases between them. The CDR3: CASRGGRNKGTSYNEQFF. CDR3 sequence (DNA): TGTGCCAGCAGGGGCGGACGAAATAAGGGGACCTCCTACAATGAGCAGTTCTTC. The full variable domain, completed using reference TRBV7-2 and TRBJ2-1, is GAGVSQSPSNKVTEKGKDVELRCDPISGHTALYWYRQSLGQGLEFLIYFQGNSAPDKSGLPSDRFSAERTGGSVSTLTIQRTQQEDSAVYLCASRGGRNKGTSYNEQFFGPGTRLTVL.

The rearrangement links TRBV7-2 to TRBJ1-1, with D possibly matching TRBD1 (6 bases). Trimming removed 3 bases at V and 6 bases at J, with 20 bases between. The germline gives CDR1 SGHTA, CDR2 FQGNSA. This CDR3 is 16 amino acids long. The CDR3 DNA reads TGTGCCAGCAGCTTGAAACAGGGCAGCGGTTACGCTGAAGCTTTCTTT. Translation: CASSLKQGSGYAEAFF. The full variable domain, rest sourced from reference TRBV7-2 and TRBJ1-1, is GAGVSQSPSNKVTEKGKDVELRCDPISGHTALYWYRQSLGQGLEFLIYFQGNSAPDKSGLPSDRFSAERTGGSVSTLTIQRTQQEDSAVYLCASSLKQGSGYAEAFFGQGTRLTVV.

The chain carries TRBV9 and TRBJ1-2, with a possible D match to TRBD1 (6 bases). In germline, CDR1 is SGDLS, CDR2 YYNGEE. The CDR3 contains 13 residues. V was pared by 0 bases and J by 7 bases, with 10 bases between. The CDR3 here is CASSVEQGSGYTF. In DNA, the CDR3 is TGTGCCAGCAGCGTAGAACAGGGTTCTGGCTACACCTTC.

The chain joins TRBV6-6 to TRBJ2-7; possible D gene TRBD1, 5 bases. Germline V gene sequence: CDR1 MNHNY, CDR2 SVGAGI (reference sequence). Trimming removed 2 bases from V and 0 bases from J, with 5 bases in between. This CDR3 comprises 13 residues. CDR3 region: CASSYGASYEQYF. The CDR3 bases are TGTGCCAGCAGTTACGGGGCCTCCTACGAGCAGTACTTC.

The CDR3 coding sequence is TGTGCCAGCAGCCAAGATCTGTTAGGGGCCTACGAGCAGTACTTC. Amino acid sequence: CASSQDLLGAYEQYF. The chain links TRBV4-2 to TRBJ2-7; the D gene is possibly TRBD1 (5 bases). Germline V gene lookup returns CDR1 LGHNA and CDR2 YNFKEQ. The CDR3 length is 15 residues. Trimming removed 0 bases from V and 2 bases from J, with 11 bases in between.

This chain joins TRBV11-2 and TRBJ2-1; 9 bases are a match to TRBD2. J lost 10 bases, V lost 1 base, and 11 bases had no gene match. The length of the CDR3 is 16 residues. The V gene's germline CDR1 is SGHAT and CDR2 FQNNGV. The CDR3 coding sequence is TGTGCCAGCAGCTTAGTGTGGGCTAGCGGGGCTCGCGAGCAGTTCTTC. It translates to CASSLVWASGAREQFF.

V usage is TRBV9 and J usage is TRBJ2-5; TRBD1 matches at 11 bases. V shed 0 bases, J shed 5 bases, and the junction held 9 bases outside the gene matches. This CDR3 is 17 amino acids long. Germline V gene data show CDR1 as SGDLS and CDR2 as YYNGEE. CDR3 sequence reads: CASSVALGQGAVETQYF. CDR3 DNA sequence: TGTGCCAGCAGCGTAGCTTTAGGACAGGGGGCTGTTGAGACCCAGTACTTC.

The chain couples TRBV7-2 to TRBJ2-5, with D maybe TRBD1 (5 bases). Trimming took 1 base from V and 7 from J, leaving 13 bases between them. The CDR3 consists of 14 residues. Germline V gene sequence: CDR1 SGHTA, CDR2 FQGNSA. CDR3 nucleotide sequence: TGTGCCAGCAGCTTAGGACAGCCGGGCACGACCCAGTACTTC. As protein: CASSLGQPGTTQYF.

The chain combines TRBV7-6 with TRBJ2-2; 7 bases match TRBD1. This CDR3 has 16 residues. The ends lost 2 bases at V and 3 bases at J; junction bases unmatched: 6. CDR1 SGHVS and CDR2 FNYEAQ come from the germline V gene. Here the CDR3 DNA reads TGTGCCAGCAGCTTATACGGCAGGGGGTACACCGGGGAGCTGTTTTTT. This gives the protein CASSLYGRGYTGELFF. The full variable domain, completed using reference TRBV7-6 and TRBJ2-2, is GAGVSQSPRYKVTKRGQDVALRCDPISGHVSLYWYRQALGQGPEFLTYFNYEAQQDKSGLPNDRFSAERPEGSISTLTIQRTEQRDSAMYRCASSLYGRGYTGELFFGEGSRLTVL.